Listed below are T cell receptor beta chains from one sample, sequenced in a study of PD-1 blockade in mismatch repair-deficient tumors. The antigens for these receptors are not known. The table came from immunoSEQ multiplex PCR; TCRdb's copy has only in-frame clones and leaves some out. The sample has more than 9,500 clones; around 87% are singletons. Specimen: cells cultured in vitro, collected from a patient treated with pembrolizumab. Receptors were obtained from an adult with mismatch repair-deficient cancer. Both conserved end residues are part of each CDR3. A D gene is named only where the DNA matches it firmly. The size entry is marked missing in some rows and otherwise reads once, few, many or a size class.

-,TRBJ1-3,TRBD1,TRBV7-6,TGTGCCAGCAGCCCGGGGACAGGGACAGGAAACACCATATATTTT,CASSPGTGTGNTIYF
-,TRBJ1-5,-,TRBV6-1,TGTGCCAGCAGTGATTTGGGGGGTTATAGCAATCAGCCCCAGCATTTT,CASSDLGGYSNQPQHF
-,TRBJ2-7,-,TRBV18,TGTGCCAGCTCACCTAGTCGGGGAGAGCAGTACTTC,CASSPSRGEQYF
-,TRBJ1-4,-,TRBV30,TGTGCCTGGAGGGGAGGGGAAAAACTGTTTTTT,CAWRGGEKLFF
-,TRBJ2-7,-,TRBV4-1,TGCGCCAGCAGCCCAGGCCTGGCGAACACCTACGAGCAGTACTTC,CASSPGLANTYEQYF
-,TRBJ1-5,-,TRBV6-5,TGTGCCAGCAGTTCCCGGGGGCAGGGCGCTCAGCCCCAGCATTTT,CASSSRGQGAQPQHF
-,TRBJ1-6,TRBD1,TRBV5-6,TGTGCCAGCAGCTTCGGACAGGGCGGGTCACCCCTCCACTTT,CASSFGQGGSPLHF
-,TRBJ2-2,-,TRBV9,TGTGCCAGCAGCGTTGACGGGAGAACCGGGGAGCTGTTTTTT,CASSVDGRTGELFF
-,TRBJ2-1,TRBD2,TRBV27,TGTGCCAGCAGTTTTGCTAGCGGGAGCAATGAGCAGTTCTTC,CASSFASGSNEQFF
-,TRBJ2-7,-,TRBV14,TGTGCCAGCAGCCAAGCTACTTCGAGCTCCTACGAGCAGTACTTC,CASSQATSSSYEQYF
-,TRBJ1-5,-,TRBV5-1,TGCGCCAGCAGCTTGGGTTTTGGGGGAAGTCAGCCCCAGCATTTT,CASSLGFGGSQPQHF
-,TRBJ1-2,-,TRBV27,TGTGCCAGCAGTTTAGGCAGCGGATATGGCTACACCTTC,CASSLGSGYGYTF
-,TRBJ2-7,-,TRBV6-1,TGTGCCAGCCTGGACTTCATTTTTCCCTACGAGCAGTACTTC,CASLDFIFPYEQYF
-,TRBJ1-1,-,TRBV5-1,TGCGCCAGCAGCGGGGAGGGACTGAACACTGAAGCTTTCTTT,CASSGEGLNTEAFF
-,TRBJ2-1,TRBD1,TRBV7-8,TGTGCCAGCAGCTCCCGGGGACAGGGGGGGCGCGATGAGCAGTTCTTC,CASSSRGQGGRDEQFF
-,TRBJ1-4,-,TRBV19,TGTGCCAGTAGTAGGAGAGTAAATAGGGCCGAAAAACTGTTTTTT,CASSRRVNRAEKLFF
-,TRBJ2-7,TRBD1,TRBV10-3,TGTGCCATCAGTGATTTCGACAGGGGGCACCCCTACGAGCAGTACTTC,CAISDFDRGHPYEQYF
-,TRBJ2-1,TRBD2,TRBV7-3,TGTGCCAGCAGCCGAATGGGACTAGCGCATGAGCAGTTCTTC,CASSRMGLAHEQFF
-,TRBJ2-7,-,TRBV7-9,TGTGCCAGCAGCTCCTGGAGCAGCTACGAGCAGTACTTC,CASSSWSSYEQYF
-,TRBJ2-3,-,TRBV5-1,TGCGCCAGCAACGCAGGGCGCACAGATACGCAGTATTTT,CASNAGRTDTQYF
-,TRBJ1-4,TRBD1,TRBV27,TGTGCCAGCAGCACCGGACAGGGGGCTAATGAAAAACTGTTTTTT,CASSTGQGANEKLFF
once,TRBJ1-1,-,TRBV11-2,TGTGCCAGCAGCTTAGATATCCCTCCCCGAAGGGTGAACACTGAAGCTTTCTTT,CASSLDIPPRRVNTEAFF
-,TRBJ1-2,TRBD1,TRBV7-9,TGTGCCAGCAGCAACCTTTGGACAGGGGAAGTAGTTGGCTACACCTTC,CASSNLWTGEVVGYTF
-,TRBJ1-2,TRBD1,TRBV27,TGTGCCAGCAGTTCTGACAGGGGGAACTATGGCTACACCTTC,CASSSDRGNYGYTF
few,TRBJ2-2,-,TRBV11-3,TGTGCCAGCAGCGAACGAGACAGGGAGCTGTTTTTT,CASSERDRELFF
-,TRBJ2-7,TRBD1,TRBV9,TGTGCCAGCAGCGCCCATCGAAACTCCGGGACAGGGACCTACGAGCAGTACTTC,CASSAHRNSGTGTYEQYF
-,TRBJ1-4,-,TRBV5-6,TGTGCCAGCAGCTTGTCGTCGGGTACTAATGAAAAACTGTTTTTT,CASSLSSGTNEKLFF
-,TRBJ1-5,-,TRBV30,TGTGCCTGGAGCGACACAGGAGCTGGGCCCCAGCATTTT,CAWSDTGAGPQHF
-,TRBJ2-7,-,TRBV7-9,TGTGCCAGCAGCACCCAGGTGGCCGAGCAGTACTTC,CASSTQVAEQYF
once,TRBJ2-1,TRBD2,TRBV9,TGTGCCAGCAGCGTAGGCAGCGGGAGGCCCCGCTACAATGAGCAGTTCTTC,CASSVGSGRPRYNEQFF
-,TRBJ1-1,TRBD1,TRBV28,TGTGCCAGCAGTCCACGGACAGGGCATACTGAAGCTTTCTTT,CASSPRTGHTEAFF
-,TRBJ2-5,-,TRBV7-3,TGTGCCAGCAGCTTAAGATCCTACGGGAATGGGGAAGAGACCCAGTACTTC,CASSLRSYGNGEETQYF
-,TRBJ2-1,-,TRBV9,TGTGCCAGTTCCGAACAGGGTCTGGATGAGCAGTTCTTC,CASSEQGLDEQFF
once,TRBJ2-1,TRBD1,TRBV5-4,TGTGCCAGCAGCCCTGGGGGACAGGGAAGGGAGCAGTTCTTC,CASSPGGQGREQFF
-,TRBJ1-3,-,TRBV7-9,TGTGCCAGCAGCGTTTTTATTGGCTCTGGAAACACCATATATTTT,CASSVFIGSGNTIYF
-,TRBJ2-1,TRBD2,TRBV10-3,TGTGCCATCAGTGATCTAAGCGGGAGTTCCTACAATGAGCAGTTCTTC,CAISDLSGSSYNEQFF
-,TRBJ2-7,TRBD1,TRBV5-5,TGTGCCAGCAGCTTGGTACCAGGGGGTACCTACGAGCAGTACTTC,CASSLVPGGTYEQYF
once,TRBJ1-5,TRBD1,TRBV5-4,TGTGCCAGCAGCCTCGGGACAGGGGGTCAGCCCCAGCATTTT,CASSLGTGGQPQHF
few,TRBJ1-2,-,TRBV5-1,TGCGCCAGCAGCTTGGTGGGGGGCGCATATGGCTACACCTTC,CASSLVGGAYGYTF
-,TRBJ2-7,TRBD1,TRBV7-9,TGTGCCAGCAGCTTTAAGCGCGAAGGGACAGGGGCTTACTACGAGCAGTACTTC,CASSFKREGTGAYYEQYF
-,TRBJ2-1,-,TRBV7-9,TGTGCCAGCAGCTTAGGGCGATATCGGTCCTACAATGAGCAGTTCTTC,CASSLGRYRSYNEQFF
-,TRBJ2-7,TRBD1,TRBV30,TGTGCCTGGAGTGTGAGTCGGGACAGGGTGGTCTACGAGCAGTACTTC,CAWSVSRDRVVYEQYF
-,TRBJ1-1,-,TRBV6-6,TGTGCCAGCAGTTACTCTAAAGGCCTGAGGAACACTGAAGCTTTCTTT,CASSYSKGLRNTEAFF
-,TRBJ2-7,-,TRBV28,TGTGCCAGCACCGATCCCAGCCCTCGTAACTACTACGAGCAGTACTTC,CASTDPSPRNYYEQYF
-,TRBJ2-1,-,TRBV18,TGTGCCAGCTCACCAATAGTACTTATTGAGCAGTTCTTC,CASSPIVLIEQFF
-,TRBJ1-2,-,TRBV9,TGTGCCAGCAGCGGAGTTAGACAGGATGAAGGGCTCTATGGCTACACCTTC,CASSGVRQDEGLYGYTF
-,TRBJ2-7,TRBD1,TRBV28,TGTGCCAGCAGTTCGCCGGGACAGGGGGCGGGTGAGCAGTACTTC,CASSSPGQGAGEQYF
-,TRBJ2-7,TRBD2,TRBV29-1,TGCAGCGTTGAAGATCCACTAGCGGGAGAGGGTCGCTACGAGCAGTACTTC,CSVEDPLAGEGRYEQYF
-,TRBJ2-3,-,TRBV29-1,TGCAGCGTTGATGCAAGCACAGATACGCAGTATTTT,CSVDASTDTQYF
-,TRBJ2-1,TRBD1,TRBV28,TGTGCCAGCAGTTTACGGGACAGGGGCTACAATGAGCAGTTCTTC,CASSLRDRGYNEQFF
-,TRBJ2-1,-,TRBV25-1,TGTGCCAGCAGTCGCGGGAACTACAATGAGCAGTTCTTC,CASSRGNYNEQFF
-,TRBJ2-1,-,TRBV11-2,TGTGCCAGCAGCTTAAATGGACCGGGTGAGCAGTTCTTC,CASSLNGPGEQFF
-,TRBJ1-2,-,TRBV28,TGTGCCAGCAGTCCTCTTCCTAGAGGCTACACCTTC,CASSPLPRGYTF
few,TRBJ2-7,-,TRBV28,TGTGCCAGCAGTTCCCCCCTATCGAAGACAGGTTCCTACGAGCAGTACTTC,CASSSPLSKTGSYEQYF
-,TRBJ1-5,TRBD1,TRBV6-1,TGTGCCAGCAGTGTCCGGACAGGGAAAAGCAATCAGCCCCAGCATTTT,CASSVRTGKSNQPQHF
-,TRBJ2-7,TRBD1,TRBV27,TGTGCCAGCAGTTTACTCGCCGGGACAGGGGCCTACGAGCAGTACTTC,CASSLLAGTGAYEQYF
-,TRBJ2-5,TRBD1,TRBV14,TGTGCCAGCAGCCAAGGCCCCGGGACAGACAAAGAGACCCAGTACTTC,CASSQGPGTDKETQYF
-,TRBJ1-1,-,TRBV9,TGTGCCAGCAGCGGTAGTACTGGGATCACTGAAGCTTTCTTT,CASSGSTGITEAFF
-,TRBJ1-3,-,TRBV30,TGTGCCTATTCACAGGGCTCCGGAAACACCATATATTTT,CAYSQGSGNTIYF